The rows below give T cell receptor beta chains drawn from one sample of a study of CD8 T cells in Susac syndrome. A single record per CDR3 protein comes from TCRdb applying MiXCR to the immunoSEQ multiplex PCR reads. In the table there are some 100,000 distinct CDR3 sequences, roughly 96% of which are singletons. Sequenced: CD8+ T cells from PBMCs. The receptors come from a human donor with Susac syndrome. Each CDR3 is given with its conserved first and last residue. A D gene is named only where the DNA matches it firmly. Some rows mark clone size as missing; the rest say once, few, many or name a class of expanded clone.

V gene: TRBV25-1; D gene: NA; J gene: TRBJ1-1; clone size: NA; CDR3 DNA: TGTGCCAGCAGGGGGGTGGGTGGTGCTTTCTTT; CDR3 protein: CASRGVGGAFF
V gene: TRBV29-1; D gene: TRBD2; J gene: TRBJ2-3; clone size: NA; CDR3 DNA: TGCAGCGTTGCCTCTAGCGGAAGCACAGATACGCAGTATTTT; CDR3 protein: CSVASSGSTDTQYF
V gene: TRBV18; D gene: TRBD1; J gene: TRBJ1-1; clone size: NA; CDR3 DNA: TGTGCCAGCTCACCACCCGGGACAGGGGGAAACACTGAAGCTTTCTTT; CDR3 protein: CASSPPGTGGNTEAFF
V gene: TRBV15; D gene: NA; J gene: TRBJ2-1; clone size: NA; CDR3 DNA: TGTGCCACCAGCACCCAAGCTCAGGGTTTTGATGAGCAGTTCTTC; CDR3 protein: CATSTQAQGFDEQFF
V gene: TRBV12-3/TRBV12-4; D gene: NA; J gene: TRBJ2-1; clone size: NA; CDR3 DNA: TGTGCCAGCAGACCCTCAACCGGGACTGAGCAGTTCTTC; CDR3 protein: CASRPSTGTEQFF
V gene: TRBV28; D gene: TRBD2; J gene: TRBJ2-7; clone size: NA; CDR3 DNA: TGTGCCAGCAGTTCATTAGCGGGAGGGAAGTCCTACGAGCAGTACTTC; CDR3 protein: CASSSLAGGKSYEQYF
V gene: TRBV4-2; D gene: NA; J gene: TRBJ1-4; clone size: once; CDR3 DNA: TGTGCCAGCAGCCATAACCGACAGGCAACTAATGAAAAACTGTTTTTT; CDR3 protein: CASSHNRQATNEKLFF
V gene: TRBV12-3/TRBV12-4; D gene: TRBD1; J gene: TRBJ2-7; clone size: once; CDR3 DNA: TGTGCCAGCACCGACAGGGCTTACGACGAGCAGTACTTC; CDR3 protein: CASTDRAYDEQYF
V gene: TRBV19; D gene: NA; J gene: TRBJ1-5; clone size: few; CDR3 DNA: TGTGCCAGTAGCGATAGCAATCAGCCCCAGCATTTT; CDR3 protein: CASSDSNQPQHF
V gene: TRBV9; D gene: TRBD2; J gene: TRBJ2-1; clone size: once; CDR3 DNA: TGTGCCAGCAGCGGAGGCGGGGGAACTCACAATGAGCAGTTCTTC; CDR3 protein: CASSGGGGTHNEQFF
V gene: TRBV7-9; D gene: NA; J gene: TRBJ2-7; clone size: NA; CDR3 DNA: TGTGCCAGCAGCAGGACAAGGGAGCAGTACTTC; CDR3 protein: CASSRTREQYF
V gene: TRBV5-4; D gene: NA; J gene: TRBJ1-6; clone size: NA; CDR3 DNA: TGTGCCAGCAGCTTGGACGTTTCACCCCTCCACTTT; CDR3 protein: CASSLDVSPLHF
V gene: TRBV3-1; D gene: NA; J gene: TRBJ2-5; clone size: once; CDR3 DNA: TGTGCCAGCAGCCAAGATGCAGGGGTCGAGCAAGAGACCCAGTACTTC; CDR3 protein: CASSQDAGVEQETQYF
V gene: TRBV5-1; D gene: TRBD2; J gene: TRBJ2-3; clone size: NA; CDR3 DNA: TGCGCCAGCAGCTTCCCTTCGACTAGCGGGAGGGGGAATTGGGACCCAGATACGCAGTATTTT; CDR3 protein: CASSFPSTSGRGNWDPDTQYF
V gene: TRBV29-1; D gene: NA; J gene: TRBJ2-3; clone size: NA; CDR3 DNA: TGCAGCGCCGCCGGGGGTAGCACAGATACGCAGTATTTT; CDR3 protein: CSAAGGSTDTQYF
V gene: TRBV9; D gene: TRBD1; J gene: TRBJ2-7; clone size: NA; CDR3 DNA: TGTGCCAGCAGCGTAGGTTGGGGACAGTCCTACGAGCAGTACTTC; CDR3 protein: CASSVGWGQSYEQYF
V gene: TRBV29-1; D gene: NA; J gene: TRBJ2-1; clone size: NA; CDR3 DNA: TGCAGCGTTGAGGGGACCAATGAGCAGTTCTTC; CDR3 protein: CSVEGTNEQFF
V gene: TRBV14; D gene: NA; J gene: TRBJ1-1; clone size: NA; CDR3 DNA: TGTGCCAGCAGCCAAGTGTACAGGGCTGAAGCTTTCTTT; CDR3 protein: CASSQVYRAEAFF
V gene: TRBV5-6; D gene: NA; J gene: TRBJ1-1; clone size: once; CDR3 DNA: TGTGCCAGCAGCCGGTCCAACCCCACTGAAGCTTTCTTT; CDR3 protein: CASSRSNPTEAFF
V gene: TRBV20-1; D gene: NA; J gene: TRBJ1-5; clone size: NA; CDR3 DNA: TGCAGTGCTAGCCGGGTGACTCAGCCCCAGCATTTT; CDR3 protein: CSASRVTQPQHF
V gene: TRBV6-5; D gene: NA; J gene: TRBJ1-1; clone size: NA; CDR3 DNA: TGTGCCAGCAGCGAAGGGGTCTACACTGAAGCTTTCTTT; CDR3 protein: CASSEGVYTEAFF
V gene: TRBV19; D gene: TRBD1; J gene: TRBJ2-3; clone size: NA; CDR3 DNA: TGTGCCAGTAGTACCCTGGGACAGGGGGGACCAGATACGCAGTATTTT; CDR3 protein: CASSTLGQGGPDTQYF
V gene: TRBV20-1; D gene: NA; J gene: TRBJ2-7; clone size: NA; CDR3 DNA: TGCAGTGCTAGAAGAACAGAGTCCGAGCAGTACTTC; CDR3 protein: CSARRTESEQYF
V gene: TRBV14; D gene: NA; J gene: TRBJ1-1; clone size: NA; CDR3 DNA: TGTGCCAGCAGCCAAGCTGTAACGGGGAGCACTGAAGCTTTCTTT; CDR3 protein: CASSQAVTGSTEAFF
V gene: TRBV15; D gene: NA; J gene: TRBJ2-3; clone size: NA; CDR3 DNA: TGTGCCACCAGCAGAGATTGGACGGAAGATACGCAGTATTTT; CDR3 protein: CATSRDWTEDTQYF
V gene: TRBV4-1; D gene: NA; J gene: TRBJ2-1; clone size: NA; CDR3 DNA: TGCGCCAGCAGCCAAATCTCCCGGGACCGGGAATACAATGAGCAGTTCTTC; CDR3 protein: CASSQISRDREYNEQFF
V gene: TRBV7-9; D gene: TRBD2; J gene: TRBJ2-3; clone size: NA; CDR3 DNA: TGTGCCACCAAGCGGGGTTCTAGCACAGATACGCAGTATTTT; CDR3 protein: CATKRGSSTDTQYF
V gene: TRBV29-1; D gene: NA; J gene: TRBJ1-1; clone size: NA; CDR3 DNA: TGCAGCGTTAAGGGCCGGGGGCTTGATAGAAACACTGAAGCTTTCTTT; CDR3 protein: CSVKGRGLDRNTEAFF
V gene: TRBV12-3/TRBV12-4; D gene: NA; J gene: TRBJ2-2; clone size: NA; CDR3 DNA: TGTGCCAGCAGGAGCTCGAACACCGGGGAGCTGTTTTTT; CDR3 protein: CASRSSNTGELFF
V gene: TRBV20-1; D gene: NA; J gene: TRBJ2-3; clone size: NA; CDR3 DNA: TGCAGTGCTAGCGGGGGATCCACAGATACGCAGTATTTT; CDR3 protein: CSASGGSTDTQYF
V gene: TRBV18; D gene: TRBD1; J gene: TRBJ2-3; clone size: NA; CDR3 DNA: TGTGCCAGCTCACGACGGACAGGGGATGGAGATACGCAGTATTTT; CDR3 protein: CASSRRTGDGDTQYF
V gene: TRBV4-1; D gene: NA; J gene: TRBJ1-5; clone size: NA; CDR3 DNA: TGCGCCAGCAGCCAGGCCGCGGGGCTCCCCAACAATCAGCCCCAGCATTTT; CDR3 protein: CASSQAAGLPNNQPQHF
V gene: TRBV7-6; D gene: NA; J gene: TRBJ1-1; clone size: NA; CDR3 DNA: TGTGCCAGCAGCTTAGCTGGCAGGAACACTGAAGCTTTCTTT; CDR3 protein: CASSLAGRNTEAFF
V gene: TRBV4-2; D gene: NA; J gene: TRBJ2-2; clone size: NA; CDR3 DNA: TGTGCCAGCAGCCTAAGCAGGAACACCGGGGAGCTGTTTTTT; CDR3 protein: CASSLSRNTGELFF
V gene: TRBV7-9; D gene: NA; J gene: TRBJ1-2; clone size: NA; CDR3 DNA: TGTGCCAGCAGTGGTAAACAGGGCTACACCTTC; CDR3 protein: CASSGKQGYTF
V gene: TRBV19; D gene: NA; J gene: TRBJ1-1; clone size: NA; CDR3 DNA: TGTGCCAGTAGACCGACAGCGAACACTGAAGCTTTCTTT; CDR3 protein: CASRPTANTEAFF
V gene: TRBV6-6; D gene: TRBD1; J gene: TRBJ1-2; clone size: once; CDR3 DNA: TGTGCCAGCAGTTTTGGGACAGGTGATGGCTACACCTTC; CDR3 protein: CASSFGTGDGYTF
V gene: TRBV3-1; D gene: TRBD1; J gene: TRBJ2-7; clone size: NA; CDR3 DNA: TGTGCCAGCAGCCCTCAAGCTTACTCCGGGACAGCTAGCTCCTACGAGCAGTACTTC; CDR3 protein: CASSPQAYSGTASSYEQYF
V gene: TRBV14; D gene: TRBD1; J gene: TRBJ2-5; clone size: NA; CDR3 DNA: TGTGCCACCCCGTACAGGGGGCGCGACTCTGAGACCCAGTACTTC; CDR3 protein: CATPYRGRDSETQYF
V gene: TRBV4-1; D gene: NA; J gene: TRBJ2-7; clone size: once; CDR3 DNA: TGCGCCAGCAGCCCGGGCCCCCTAGACAGGTCGGGGAAGGCGGACGAGCAGTACTTC; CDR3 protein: CASSPGPLDRSGKADEQYF
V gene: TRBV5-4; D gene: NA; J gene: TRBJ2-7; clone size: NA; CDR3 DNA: TGTGCCAGCAGCTTTGTTAACTCCTACGAGCAGTACTTC; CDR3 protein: CASSFVNSYEQYF
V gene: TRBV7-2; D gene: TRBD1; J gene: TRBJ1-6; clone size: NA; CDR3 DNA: TGTGCCAGCAGCTTAGCCCCTGACAGGGGGAATTCACCCCTCCACTTT; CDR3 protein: CASSLAPDRGNSPLHF
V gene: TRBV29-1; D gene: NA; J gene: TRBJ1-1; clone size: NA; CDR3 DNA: TGCAAAGGTGTCGGACTGAAAACTGAAGCTTTCTTT; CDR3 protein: CKGVGLKTEAFF
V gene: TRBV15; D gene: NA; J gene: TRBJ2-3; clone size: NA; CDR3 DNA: TGTGCCACCAGCAGCTCTAGAGGAGGCACAGATACGCAGTATTTT; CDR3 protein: CATSSSRGGTDTQYF
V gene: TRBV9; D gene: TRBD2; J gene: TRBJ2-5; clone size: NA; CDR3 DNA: TGTGCCAGCAGCGTAGGGGGGGGAGGCGTATGGGAGACCCAGTACTTC; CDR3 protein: CASSVGGGGVWETQYF
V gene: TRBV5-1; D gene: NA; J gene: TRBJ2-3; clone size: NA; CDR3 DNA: TGCGCCAGCAGCCTACAGGTCGCCCTTAGCACAGATACGCAGTATTTT; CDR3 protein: CASSLQVALSTDTQYF
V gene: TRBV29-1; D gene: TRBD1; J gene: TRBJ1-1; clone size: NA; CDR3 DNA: TGCAGCGTTGAGGTACAGGGGGCGACTGAAGCTTTCTTT; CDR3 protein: CSVEVQGATEAFF
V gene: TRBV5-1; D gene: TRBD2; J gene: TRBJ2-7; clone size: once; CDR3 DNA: TGCGCCAGCAGCTTGTCGGTGGGAGGGTTACCGTTTCCCCACGAGCAGTACTTC; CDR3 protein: CASSLSVGGLPFPHEQYF
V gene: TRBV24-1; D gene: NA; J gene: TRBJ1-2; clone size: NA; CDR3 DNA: TGTGCCACCAGTGATTACGGGGTCTACACCTTC; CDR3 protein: CATSDYGVYTF
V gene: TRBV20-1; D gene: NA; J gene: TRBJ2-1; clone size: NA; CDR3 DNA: TGCAGTGCTAGAGTGGTCGGGGATGAGCAGTTCTTC; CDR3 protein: CSARVVGDEQFF
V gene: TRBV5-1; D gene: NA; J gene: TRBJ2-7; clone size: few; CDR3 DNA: TGTGCCAGCAGTTTCGGGGACGAGCAGTACTTC; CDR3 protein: CASSFGDEQYF
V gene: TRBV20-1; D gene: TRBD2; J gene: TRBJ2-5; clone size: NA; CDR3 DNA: TGCAGTGCCCCTGGGACTAGAGGAGAGACCCAGTACTTC; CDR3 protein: CSAPGTRGETQYF
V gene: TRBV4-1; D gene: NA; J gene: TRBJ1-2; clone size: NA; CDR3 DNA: TGCGCCAGCAGCCAAGAGGTTAACTATGGCTACACCTTC; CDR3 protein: CASSQEVNYGYTF
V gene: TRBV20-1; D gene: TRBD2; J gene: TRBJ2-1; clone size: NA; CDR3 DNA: TGCAGTGCTAGGGGATCCCACCTGACTAGCGGGACAGTCAATGAGCAGTTCTTC; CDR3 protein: CSARGSHLTSGTVNEQFF
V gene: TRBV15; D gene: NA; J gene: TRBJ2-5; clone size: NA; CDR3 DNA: TGTGCCACCAGCAGATCAGACGAGACCCAGTACTTC; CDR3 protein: CATSRSDETQYF